This T cell receptor (beta chain) emerged from a study of patients and donors after allogeneic stem cell transplantation. TCRdb redid the calling of the RT-PCR reads with MiXCR, one entry per CDR3 protein. The repertoire holds hundreds of thousands of distinct CDR3 sequences, with roughly 17% as singletons. The length of the CDR3 is 14 residues. V lost 5 bases and J 8 bases, leaving 15 bases between the germline ends. Germline values: CDR1 LNHNV, CDR2 YYDKDF (reference sequence). The sequenced sample was blood, either unsorted or a sorted T cell fraction (not recorded which). The chain links TRBV15 to TRBJ1-4, with D unresolved. This TCR was sampled from a human donor who was either an allogeneic HSCT recipient or a stem cell or donor lymphocyte infusion donor (not recorded which). It is not recorded whose cells these are; they may come from a transplant donor. CDR3 bases: TGTGCCACCAGCCTAGGGCCCAGCCGGGAAAAACTGTTTTTT. It yields the protein CATSLGPSREKLFF.